Shown below are 4 T cell receptor beta chains from a single sample sequenced in a study of blood T cell repertoires in COVID-19. Profiling relied on immunoSEQ multiplex PCR, and the TCRdb table lists in-frame clones only, not all of them. The data hold under 250,000 clones, with approximately 82% observed a single time. The sequenced sample consisted of peripheral blood. The receptor source for this set is a woman aged 45 to 65 with acute or convalescent COVID-19.

The sample holds one count of this clone. The chain uses TRBV30 and TRBJ1-1, with 9 nucleotides matching TRBD1. From germline, CDR1 is GTSNPN and CDR2 SVGIG (reference sequence). The CDR3 is made up of 12 amino acids. Trimming at V came to 4 bases and at J to 4 bases, leaving 1 base not matched to a gene. CDR3 sequence reads: CAWTTGGTEAFF. CDR3 nucleotides: TGTGCCTGGACGACAGGGGGCACTGAAGCTTTCTTT.

This clone was counted between two and nine times. In DNA form, the CDR3 reads TGTGCCAGCAGGTCGCGGGACAGGGCACTCTATGGCTACACCTTC. Residues: CASRSRDRALYGYTF. The V and J genes are TRBV27 and TRBJ1-2; TRBD1 aligns across 9 bases. The junction had 9 bases not matched to a gene; V was cut back by 6 bases and J by 4 bases. Germline V gene sequence: CDR1 MNHEY, CDR2 SMNVEV (reference sequence). The CDR3 is 15 residues long.

This clone showed up just a few times. The chain joins TRBV11-2 to TRBJ2-1, with D perhaps TRBD2 (5 bases). V gave up 1 base and J gave up 2 bases, with 15 bases separating them. Germline assignment: CDR1 SGHAT and CDR2 FQNNGV. The CDR3 totals 17 residues. The CDR3 protein is CASSLATGVVTYNEQFF. CDR3 nucleotides: TGTGCCAGCAGCTTAGCTACCGGGGTCGTTACCTACAATGAGCAGTTCTTC. Together with reference TRBV11-2 and TRBJ2-1, the CDR3 gives the full variable domain: EAGVAQSPRYKIIEKRQSVAFWCNPISGHATLYWYQQILGQGPKLLIQFQNNGVVDDSQLPKDRFSAERLKGVDSTLKIQPAKLEDSAVYLCASSLATGVVTYNEQFFGPGTRLTVL.

This chain uses TRBV14 with TRBJ2-7; D is perhaps TRBD1 (6 bases). V lost 5 bases and J 6 bases, leaving 23 bases between the germline ends. CDR1 SGHDN and CDR2 FVKESK come from the germline V gene. The CDR3 has 16 residues. CDR3 region: CASSKGQGRGLSEQYF. The CDR3 DNA follows: TGTGCCAGCAGCAAAGGGCAGGGCAGGGGTTTGAGCGAGCAGTACTTC.